The text below deals with one TCR beta chain. This clonotype was counted ten times or more. No antigen is known for it. There are no base qualities to consult, and no much larger clone falls within one base. Trimming at the junction amounts to 7 bases on V and 5 bases on J, and the germline ends lie 17 bases apart. The CDR3 sequence holds 15 residues, the cysteine and phenylalanine included. Just CDR3 DNA is preserved here, 45 bases in frame from base 1. This sample was taken from a study of CD8 T cells in ankylosing spondylitis (dated by TCRdb to between 2016 and 2019). About the study as a whole: To find TCR variants linked to disease, the study profiled T cell receptor beta repertoires in ankylosing spondylitis patients and healthy donors. The whole study cohort included under 140 healthy donors and some 27 ankylosing spondylitis patients. Peripheral blood samples were taken, and synovial fluid was additionally collected from ankylosing spondylitis patients. Points the paper makes about the study in general: The disease-linked clones had a CD8+ phenotype and were found at relatively low frequencies in peripheral blood. A TCR beta motif of eight highly homologous amino acid variants appeared characteristic of blood from ankylosing spondylitis patients. Significant enrichment of the disease-linked clones was reported in matched synovial fluid samples from ankylosing spondylitis patients. Some TCR beta motif variants had previously been reported in synovial fluid and blood of reactive arthritis patients, which suggested common disease-initiation mechanisms.

TCRdb records Illumina HiSeq 2500 as the sequencer. Quantitative 5'-RACE with molecular barcodes was the method used to prepare the TCR beta libraries. In the source study's methods: To identify disease-linked TCR variants, a new computational method was used, one built on a probabilistic model of VDJ rearrangement. TCRdb reprocessing: public reads trimmed at Q25 with fastp, clones called with MiXCR, in-frame beta chains kept. CDR3 protein duplicates are merged, each entry listing the most common genes and DNA. Here the V and J calls rest on TCRdb's processing, not on the authors' analysis. The sample records roughly 170,000 distinct CDR3 sequences, approximately 9.9% of which are singletons. About 15% of the sample rests with the top ten.

The rearranged segments are TRBV12-3 or TRBV12-4 and TRBJ2-2; TRBD1 might be the D gene, on 6 matching bases. The sequenced sample was blood, either unsorted or a sorted T cell fraction (not recorded which). The TCR sequence derives from a female donor with ankylosing spondylitis or in good health (not recorded which). The nucleotide sequence reads as follows: TGTGCCAGCACCGCCCCAGGGCAGGGGACCGGGGAGCTGTTTTTT. Translated, this gives CASTAPGQGTGELFF.